This T cell receptor beta chain was sequenced during a study of T-cell reconstitution after alpha-beta-depleted transplantation in children. During its preparation, the TCRbeta library received unique molecular identifiers. One entry per CDR3 protein results from TCRdb running MiXCR on the PCR reads. The data show some 640,000 distinct CDR3 sequences, 16% seen once. Trimming took off 3 bases at V and 1 base at J, with 17 bases between the two ends. The CDR3 spans 16 residues. Germline V lookup: CDR1 DFQATT, CDR2 SNEGSKA (reference sequence). This clonotype appeared many times. The material sequenced was PBMCs from the stem cell graft donor, taken from the stem cell graft. This TCR was recovered from a human donor who donated a stem cell graft to a child with acute myeloid leukemia. The V call is TRBV20-1, the J call TRBJ2-3; D remains unclear. CDR3 DNA: TGCAGTGCTAGTTACCCGGCAGGCGAGGGCACAGATACGCAGTATTTT. As protein: CSASYPAGEGTDTQYF.